The T cell receptor (beta chain) described here comes from a study of CD8 T cells in ankylosing spondylitis. Between the trimmed V and J ends, which lost 4 bases and 7 bases, there was a span of 17 bases. Germline V gives CDR1 SGHRS, CDR2 YFSETQ. The CDR3 has 14 residues. This clonotype was found many times. One entry per CDR3 protein, called by TCRdb with MiXCR from the 5' RACE reads. The repertoire consists of around 250,000 distinct CDR3 sequences, with approximately 12% occurring once and the leading ten covering less than 7.5%. The sequencing input was blood, either unsorted or a sorted T cell fraction (not recorded which). This receptor was taken from a male donor with ankylosing spondylitis or in good health (not recorded which). V is TRBV5-1 and J is TRBJ1-2; D unclear. The CDR3 nucleotides read TGCGCCAGCAGCACGAAAAACTCGATGGGTGGCTACACCTTC. Its protein is CASSTKNSMGGYTF.